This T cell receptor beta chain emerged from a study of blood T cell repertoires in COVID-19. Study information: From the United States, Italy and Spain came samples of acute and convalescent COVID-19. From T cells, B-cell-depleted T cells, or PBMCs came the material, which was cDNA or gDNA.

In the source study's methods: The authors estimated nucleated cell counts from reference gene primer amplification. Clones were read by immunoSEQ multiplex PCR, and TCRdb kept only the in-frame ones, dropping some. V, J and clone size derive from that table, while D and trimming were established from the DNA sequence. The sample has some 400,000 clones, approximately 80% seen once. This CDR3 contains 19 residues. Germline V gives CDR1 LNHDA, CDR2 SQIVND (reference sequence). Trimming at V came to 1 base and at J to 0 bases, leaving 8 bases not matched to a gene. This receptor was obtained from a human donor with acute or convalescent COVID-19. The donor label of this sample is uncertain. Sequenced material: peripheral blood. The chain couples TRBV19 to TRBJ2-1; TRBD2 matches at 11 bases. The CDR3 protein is CASSIGRLAGHTSYNEQFF. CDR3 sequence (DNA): TGTGCCAGTAGTATAGGAAGACTAGCGGGACACACCTCCTACAATGAGCAGTTCTTC.